What follows are 21 T cell receptor beta chains derived from one specimen sequenced in a study of T cell repertoires in cytomegalovirus infection. TCRdb analysed the reads with MiXCR anew, one entry per CDR3 protein. The sample yields approximately 130,000 distinct CDR3 sequences, 20% to 30% seen once. For these TCRs, the target antigens are not known. Sequencing was carried out using PBMCs, sequenced either directly or after in vitro stimulation (not recorded which). These receptors were taken from a human donor in good health (CMV status not recorded). Some clones in this sample may be carry-over from other donors' samples.

The chain is built from TRBV7-9 and TRBJ1-2; a possible D gene is TRBD1 (6 bases). The CDR3 is 14 amino acids. Germline CDR1 is SEHNR and CDR2 is FQNEAQ (reference sequence). The ends were cut back, 0 bases at V and 7 bases at J, with 12 bases in the middle. The CDR3 DNA reads as TGTGCCAGCAGCTTAGCAGGGGGGACACCTGGCTACACCTTC. It is translated as CASSLAGGTPGYTF.

This clonotype was seen ten or more times. The chain employs TRBV7-2 and TRBJ2-7, with 15 bases identical to TRBD2. V was clipped by 1 base and J by 12 bases; unmatched bases: 7. The CDR3 consists of 15 residues. The germline CDR1 and CDR2 sequences are SGHTA and FQGNSA. The CDR3 region is CASSLDSGTSGRRYV. CDR3 DNA sequence: TGTGCCAGCAGCTTAGACTCCGGGACTAGCGGGAGGAGGTACGTC.

V and J are TRBV14 and TRBJ2-7, with 12 nucleotides matching TRBD2. CDR1 is SGHDN, CDR2 FVKESK, per germline. This CDR3 contains 15 residues. The ends lost 2 bases at V and 3 bases at J; junction bases unmatched: 2. CDR3 sequence reads: CASSQWTSGNYEQYF. In nucleotides, the CDR3 is TGTGCCAGCAGCCAATGGACTAGCGGGAACTACGAGCAGTACTTC.

Only a few counts were recorded for this clonotype. This CDR3 is CATSRDPPSGRDDEQFF. CDR3 bases: TGTGCCACCAGCAGAGATCCACCTAGCGGGAGGGACGATGAGCAGTTCTTC. The V gene is TRBV15, the J gene TRBJ2-1; 12 bases map to TRBD2. The junction had 8 bases not matched to a gene; V was cut back by 0 bases and J by 8 bases. CDR3 size: 17 residues. CDR1 LNHNV and CDR2 YYDKDF come from the germline V gene (reference sequence).

This clonotype has just a few counts. The chain couples TRBV10-2 to TRBJ1-2, with D perhaps matching TRBD1 (5 bases). CDR1 and CDR2 (germline): WSHSY, SAAADI. V was pared by 2 bases and J by 4 bases, with 8 bases between. This CDR3 spans 13 amino acids. The CDR3 here is CASSEGGLYGYTF. Here the CDR3 DNA reads TGCGCCAGCAGTGAGGGGGGACTCTATGGCTACACCTTC.

The chain carries TRBV7-2 and TRBJ2-1, with TRBD2 as a possible D gene (6 bases). V lost 0 bases, J lost 8 bases, and 11 bases lay in between. The CDR3 length is 14 residues. Per germline, CDR1 SGHTA and CDR2 FQGNSA. The DNA for the CDR3 is TGTACCAGCAGCTTAGCGGGAGGTTTAGATGAGCAGTTCTTC. Translating it yields CTSSLAGGLDEQFF.

This clonotype was recorded at least ten times. J is TRBJ2-7 and V is TRBV28; TRBD2 is a possible D gene (6 bases). V was clipped by 2 bases and J by 1 base, with 12 bases between them. The CDR3 length is 15 residues. Germline CDR1 is MDHEN and CDR2 is SYDVKM. The CDR3 DNA is TGTGCCAGCAGTTTAATCCGGGAGTTGTCCTACGAGCAGTACTTC. It encodes CASSLIRELSYEQYF.

This chain links TRBV7-2 with TRBJ1-2; D is unclear. The CDR3 length is 14 residues. Germline V lookup: CDR1 SGHTA, CDR2 FQGNSA. The V end was cut by 1 base, the J end by 2 bases, with 8 bases between. The CDR3 is CASSLDPTNYGYTF. The DNA for the CDR3 is TGTGCCAGCAGCTTAGATCCGACAAACTATGGCTACACCTTC.

The CDR3 DNA sequence: TGTGCCACCCAGCCCAATAGCGGGAGAATCTCCTACGAGCAGTACTTC. The encoded protein is CATQPNSGRISYEQYF. The chain joins TRBV10-3 to TRBJ2-7; 9 nucleotides agree with TRBD2. Germline CDR1 reads ENHRY; CDR2 reads SYGVKD. CDR3 length equals 16 residues. J was trimmed by 0 bases and V by 10 bases; bases with no gene match: 13.

V usage is TRBV6-1 and J usage is TRBJ1-1; D possibly corresponds to TRBD1 (5 bases). Trimming pared 5 bases from V and 1 base from J, leaving 11 bases between. Germline CDR1 MNHNS, CDR2 SASEGT. This CDR3 is 14 amino acids long. CDR3 bases: TGTGCCAGCAGTCACAGCGGGGCGAACACTGAAGCTTTCTTT. This codes for CASSHSGANTEAFF.

The genes are TRBV4-1 and TRBJ2-7; weak D call: TRBD1 (5 bases). Germline values: CDR1 MGHRA, CDR2 YSYEKL. The CDR3 totals 16 residues. V was clipped by 3 bases and J by 1 base, with 16 bases between them. The CDR3 nucleotides read TGCGCCAGCAGCCAGAGCCCCGGACAAGGATCCTACGAGCAGTACTTC. Protein sequence: CASSQSPGQGSYEQYF.

This clonotype was found many times. The V gene is TRBV7-2, the J gene TRBJ2-2, with a weak D call TRBD2 (6 bases). The CDR3 length is 14 residues. Per germline, CDR1 SGHTA and CDR2 FQGNSA. The germline V and J ends were trimmed by 7 bases and 2 bases, with 11 bases remaining between them. The CDR3 sequence is CASTRRGNTGELFF. The CDR3, as DNA: TGTGCCAGCACGAGGAGGGGAAACACCGGGGAGCTGTTTTTT.

This clonotype was counted only a few times. The chain links TRBV7-8 to TRBJ2-2; the match to TRBD2 covers 10 bases. Losses at the gene ends were 7 bases for V and 1 base for J; bases not matched to a gene: 6. The germline V gene has CDR1 SGHVS and CDR2 FQNEAQ. The CDR3 length is 16 residues. CDR3 DNA sequence: TGTGCCAGCACCTTTATAGCGGGAGGGAACACCGGGGAGCTGTTTTTT. This codes for CASTFIAGGNTGELFF.

Of note for this clonotype: A much bigger clone sits one base away, suggesting this may be a read error. CDR3 sequence reads: CTSSLGPGTSANEQYF. The CDR3 DNA reads as TGTACCAGCAGCTTAGGGCCCGGGACTAGCGCTAACGAGCAGTACTTC. The chain is built from TRBV7-2 and TRBJ2-7; 10 bases are shared with TRBD2. V shed 1 base and J 5 bases; nucleotides not matched to a gene: 8. Germline CDR1 is SGHTA and CDR2 is FQGNSA. The CDR3 has 16 amino acids.

This sequence joins TRBV19 and TRBJ2-7; 10 bases fit TRBD1. V trimming: 9 bases; J trimming: 0 bases; junction bases outside the gene matches: 5. Germline lookup yields CDR1 LNHDA and CDR2 SQIVND (reference sequence). This CDR3 has 14 residues. The CDR3 reads CASRTGGSSYEQYF. DNA for the CDR3: TGTGCCAGCAGGACAGGGGGAAGCTCCTACGAGCAGTACTTC.

This clonotype was observed many times. The chain recombines TRBV28 with TRBJ2-7; 8 positions agree with TRBD2. The V and J ends lost 5 bases and 2 bases, in that order; junction bases with no gene match: 8. CDR1 MDHEN and CDR2 SYDVKM come from the germline V gene. The CDR3 extends over 15 amino acids. For the CDR3, the DNA is TGTGCCAGCAGTGGGGCGGGAGGATTTGCCTACGAGCAGTACTTC. It translates to CASSGAGGFAYEQYF.

This clonotype was picked up many times. The chain links TRBV7-2 to TRBJ2-1; 10 bases map to TRBD2. CDR3 length: 14 amino acids. Germline V lookup: CDR1 SGHTA, CDR2 FQGNSA. Trimming at V came to 5 bases and at J to 4 bases, leaving 2 bases not matched to a gene. The CDR3 DNA follows: TGTGCCAGCAGCGGGACTAGCGTATACAATGAGCAGTTCTTC. Protein: CASSGTSVYNEQFF. Drawing the rest from reference TRBV7-2 and TRBJ2-1, the complete variable domain is GAGVSQSPSNKVTEKGKDVELRCDPISGHTALYWYRQSLGQGLEFLIYFQGNSAPDKSGLPSDRFSAERTGGSVSTLTIQRTQQEDSAVYLCASSGTSVYNEQFFGPGTRLTVL.

This clonotype was seen just once. This chain joins TRBV4-1 and TRBJ1-2, with 9 bases lining up with TRBD1. CDR3 size: 16 residues. Germline V lookup: CDR1 MGHRA, CDR2 YSYEKL. The V gene end was trimmed by 0 bases and the J gene end by 8 bases; junction bases not matched to a gene: 10. The CDR3 here is CASSQEPRDRVWGYTF. CDR3 DNA sequence: TGCGCCAGCAGCCAAGAGCCCCGGGACAGGGTTTGGGGCTACACCTTC.

This clonotype was counted only a few times. The CDR3 reads CASSQQGGTAYEQYF. The CDR3, as DNA: TGTGCCAGCAGCCAGCAGGGGGGAACGGCCTACGAGCAGTACTTC. V gene TRBV7-8 combines with J gene TRBJ2-7; TRBD1 is a possible D gene (7 bases). Between the trimmed V and J ends, which lost 5 bases and 2 bases, there was a span of 16 bases. The CDR3 has 15 residues. From germline, CDR1 is SGHVS and CDR2 FQNEAQ.

This chain joins TRBV19 and TRBJ1-2; TRBD1 matches at 8 bases. This CDR3 is built from 15 residues. The V gene end was trimmed by 10 bases and the J gene end by 4 bases; junction bases not matched to a gene: 14. CDR1 and CDR2 (germline): LNHDA, SQIVND (reference sequence). The CDR3 sequence: CATKTGAVRSYGYTF. The CDR3 region has the DNA TGTGCCACTAAGACAGGGGCCGTTAGAAGCTATGGCTACACCTTC.

V usage is TRBV7-3 and J usage is TRBJ2-6; D gene uncertain. Germline V gene sequence: CDR1 SGHTA, CDR2 FQGTGA. V lost 5 bases and J 1 base, leaving 6 bases between the germline ends. CDR3 length: 14 residues. CDR3 DNA: TGTGCCAGCAGCACAATATCTGGGGCCAACGTCCTGACTTTC. Protein product: CASSTISGANVLTF.